This T cell receptor (beta chain) originates from a study of early T cells in non-severe SARS-CoV-2 infection. Study-wide background: The sequenced material was bulk RNA from unsorted whole blood, and its chains were unpaired.

Germline CDR1 and CDR2: KGHSH and LQKENI. V lost 3 bases to trimming and J lost 2 bases, with 10 bases between them. The CDR3 is 14 residues long. The library protocol tagged individual cDNA molecules with unique molecular identifiers. TCRdb passed the 5' RACE reads through MiXCR, listing each CDR3 protein once. In the table there are fewer than 120,000 distinct CDR3 sequences, around 13% of which are singletons. The material sequenced was whole blood, taken at baseline. This clonotype originated in an adult who was a healthcare worker with PCR-confirmed SARS-CoV-2 infection or an uninfected control (not recorded which). The chain recombines TRBV18 with TRBJ2-5; perhaps TRBD1 as D (5 bases). The CDR3 nucleotides read TGTGCCAGCTCACCGACGACAGAGCAAGAGACCCAGTACTTC. As protein: CASSPTTEQETQYF.